Presented here are 10 T cell receptor beta chains from one specimen sequenced in a study of cytomegalovirus exposure and HLA in healthy donors. PCR primers comprised 60 Vbeta and 13 Jbeta primers. Clones were sequenced by immunoSEQ multiplex PCR, and TCRdb holds only the in-frame ones, with some missing. The table includes 76,000 or so clones, 73% detected once. Sequences were obtained from PBMCs. Receptor source: a woman in her 40s in good health and CMV-seropositive.

The chain combines TRBV6-5 with TRBJ1-2; 7 nucleotides match TRBD1. Germline loops: CDR1 MNHEY, CDR2 SVGAGI. The V and J ends lost 5 bases and 5 bases, in that order; junction bases with no gene match: 8. The CDR3 is 14 residues long. Here the CDR3 DNA reads TGTGCCAGCAGTAAAGGGGGCTCTTTTTATGGCTACACCTTC. Protein sequence: CASSKGGSFYGYTF.

The chain carries TRBV28 and TRBJ1-1; D gene ambiguous. Germline CDR1 MDHEN, CDR2 SYDVKM. The CDR3 length is 15 residues. V was pared by 6 bases and J by 1 base, with 15 bases between. Here the CDR3 DNA reads TGTGCCAGCAGGTTTCTCGGGATAGAGAACACTGAAGCTTTCTTT. It encodes CASRFLGIENTEAFF.

The chain recombines TRBV9 with TRBJ2-2; the match to TRBD1 covers 7 bases. CDR3 length: 16 residues. Per the germline V gene, CDR1 is SGDLS and CDR2 is YYNGEE. Trimming took 3 bases from V and 2 from J; bases not matched to a gene: 7. As DNA, the CDR3 is TGTGCCAGCAGCGCGAGAGGGACAGTAAACACCGGGGAGCTGTTTTTT. It yields the protein CASSARGTVNTGELFF.

Comment on this clone: Additional DNA sequences in this sample encode the identical CDR3. The chain joins TRBV13 to TRBJ1-6; TRBD1 agrees at 7 bases. V dropped 2 bases and J dropped 5; count of bases not matched to a gene: 9. This CDR3 spans 17 amino acids. Germline CDR1 and CDR2: PRHDT and FYEKMQ (reference sequence). In nucleotides, the CDR3 is TGTGCCAGCAGCTTATCCCTAGAAACAGGGGATAATTCACCCCTCCACTTT. Its protein product is CASSLSLETGDNSPLHF.

The chain joins TRBV7-9 to TRBJ2-1, with D possibly TRBD2 on 5 matching bases. The CDR3 runs to 16 residues. In germline, CDR1 is SEHNR, CDR2 FQNEAQ (reference sequence). V lost 1 base, J lost 0 bases, and 10 bases lay in between. CDR3 DNA: TGTGCCAGCAGCTTAGGGACGGGGAGCTCCTACAATGAGCAGTTCTTC. Amino acids: CASSLGTGSSYNEQFF.

A word on this clone: In the same sample, other DNA sequences code for this CDR3. The rearrangement joins TRBV29-1 to TRBJ1-5; no reliable D call. V was cut by 4 bases and J by 7 bases, with 17 bases left in between. The germline V gene has CDR1 SQVTM and CDR2 ANQGSEA. This CDR3 region has 14 residues. The CDR3 bases are TGCAGCGTTGCAAAGGGAGGGTTGGGACAGCCCCAGCATTTT. Protein product: CSVAKGGLGQPQHF.

V is TRBV9 and J is TRBJ1-2; TRBD1 is a possible D gene (5 bases). Trimming removed 4 bases at V and 3 bases at J, with 10 bases between. Germline CDR1 and CDR2: SGDLS and YYNGEE. The length of the CDR3 is 13 residues. The CDR3 sequence: CASSLDSYYGYTF. The CDR3 coding sequence is TGTGCCAGCAGCCTCGACAGCTACTATGGCTACACCTTC.

The chain links TRBV6-5 to TRBJ2-1, with a possible D match to TRBD1 (5 bases). Trimming took off 4 bases at V and 7 bases at J, with 14 bases between the two ends. This CDR3 is built from 14 residues. Germline CDR1 and CDR2: MNHEY and SVGAGI. The DNA of the CDR3 is TGTGCCAGCAGTTCAGGGTGGGGATTGAATGAGCAGTTCTTC. Translated: CASSSGWGLNEQFF.

This chain connects TRBV4-3 to TRBJ2-1; TRBD2 agrees at 9 bases. This CDR3 spans 15 amino acids. Per germline, CDR1 LGHNA and CDR2 YSLEER. V shed 1 base, J shed 9 bases, and the junction held 7 bases outside the gene matches. The CDR3 reads CASSQGKVSGGEQFF. In nucleotides, the CDR3 is TGCGCCAGCAGCCAAGGGAAAGTTAGCGGGGGTGAGCAGTTCTTC.

This chain connects TRBV27 to TRBJ2-7, with D possibly matching TRBD2 (6 bases). The germline V and J ends were trimmed by 6 bases and 0 bases, with 18 bases remaining between them. Germline V gene data show CDR1 as MNHEY and CDR2 as SMNVEV (reference sequence). The CDR3 is made up of 16 amino acids. Here the CDR3 DNA reads TGTGCCAGCAGCCCCCAGGCGGCGGGGAGCTCCTACGAGCAGTACTTC. It codes for CASSPQAAGSSYEQYF.